These T cell receptor beta chains were read from a single sample in a study of OX40 agonist ivuxolimab in advanced cancers. Method: immunoSEQ multiplex PCR; TCRdb's copy keeps in-frame clones and lacks some. The sample lists 45,000 to 65,000 clones, about 80% occurring once. This specimen consisted of CD4+ or CD8+ T cells sorted from blood, obtained in a trial of the OX40 agonist ivuxolimab. The receptors shown here come from an adult with an advanced solid tumor such as melanoma, head and neck, liver or kidney cancer. Both conserved end residues are part of each CDR3. The order of the fields is CDR3 protein, V gene.

cdr3_aa: CSVGQGAGGQPQHF
v_call: TRBV29-1

cdr3_aa: CASSESGSWDEQFF
v_call: TRBV6-1

cdr3_aa: CSESPGLTAETQYF
v_call: TRBV29-1

cdr3_aa: CASSLASGVGYGYTF
v_call: TRBV11-2

cdr3_aa: CASSFGLAGVEQYF
v_call: TRBV5-1

cdr3_aa: CASSHGTNTEAFF
v_call: TRBV7-9

cdr3_aa: CASSQSGAPTDTQYF
v_call: TRBV16

cdr3_aa: CASSPGAGNTEAFF
v_call: TRBV7-2

cdr3_aa: CASSLLTGMNYGYTF
v_call: TRBV7-2

cdr3_aa: CASSLSRVAKNIQYF
v_call: TRBV7-2

cdr3_aa: CASSGGQGNSPLHF
v_call: TRBV6-5

cdr3_aa: CSVGQERTNEQYF
v_call: TRBV29-1

cdr3_aa: CARSFKQGPRAGELFF
v_call: TRBV5-3

cdr3_aa: CASSVAVAGPTYNEQFF
v_call: TRBV9

cdr3_aa: CASSLLLLTGQSGANVLTF
v_call: TRBV7-9

cdr3_aa: CASSLQGAHTDTQYF
v_call: TRBV5-4

cdr3_aa: CASSSMGQGNTEAFF
v_call: TRBV7-9

cdr3_aa: CASSGQGGATQPQHF
v_call: TRBV6-1

cdr3_aa: CASSFQFQGGELFF
v_call: TRBV5-6

cdr3_aa: CASSYGLEQSPLHF
v_call: TRBV6-5